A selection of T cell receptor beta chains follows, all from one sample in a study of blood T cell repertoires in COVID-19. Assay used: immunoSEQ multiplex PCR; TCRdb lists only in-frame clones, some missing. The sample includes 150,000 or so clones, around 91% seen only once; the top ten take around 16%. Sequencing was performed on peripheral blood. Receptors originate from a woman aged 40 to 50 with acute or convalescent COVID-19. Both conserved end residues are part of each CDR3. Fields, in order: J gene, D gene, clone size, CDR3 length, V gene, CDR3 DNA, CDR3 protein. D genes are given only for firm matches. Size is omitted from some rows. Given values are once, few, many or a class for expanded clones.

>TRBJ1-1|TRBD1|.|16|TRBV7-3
TGTGCCAGCAGCCCGAGACAGGGGGATTTTAACACTGAAGCTTTCTTT
CASSPRQGDFNTEAFF
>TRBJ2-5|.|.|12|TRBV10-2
TGCGCCAGCAGTGATTCACGGGAGACCCAGTACTTC
CASSDSRETQYF
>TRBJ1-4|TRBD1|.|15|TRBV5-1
TGCGCCAGCAGCTTGCCCGGGACAGGGGATGAAAAACTGTTTTTT
CASSLPGTGDEKLFF
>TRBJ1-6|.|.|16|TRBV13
TGTGCCAGCAACCAGGAGGGAAGCTCCTATAATTCACCCCTCCACTTT
CASNQEGSSYNSPLHF
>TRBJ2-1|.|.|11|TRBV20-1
TGCAGTGCTAGAGAGGCCGTTGAGCAGTTCTTC
CSAREAVEQFF
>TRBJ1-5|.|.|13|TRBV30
TGTGCCTGGAGTGCCCGGAGCAATCAGCCCCAGCATTTT
CAWSARSNQPQHF
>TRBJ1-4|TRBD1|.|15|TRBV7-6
TGTGCCAGCAGCCACCAGACAGGGGTCGGAGAAAAACTGTTTTTT
CASSHQTGVGEKLFF
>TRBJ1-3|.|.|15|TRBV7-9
TGTGCCAGCAGCAAACAGGGTCTTACTGGAAACACCATATATTTT
CASSKQGLTGNTIYF
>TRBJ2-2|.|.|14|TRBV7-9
TGTGCCAGCAGCTTTGTCCTGAACACCGGGGAGCTGTTTTTT
CASSFVLNTGELFF
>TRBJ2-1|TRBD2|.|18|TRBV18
TGTGCCAGCTCACCAGTAAATGCACTAGCGGGAGGAAGAAATGAGCAGTTCTTC
CASSPVNALAGGRNEQFF
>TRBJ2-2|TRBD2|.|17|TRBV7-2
TGTGCCAGCAGCCTGGGACTAGCGGGAGACGGCACCGGGGAGCTGTTTTTT
CASSLGLAGDGTGELFF
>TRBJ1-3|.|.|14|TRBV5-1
TGCGCCAGCAGCTGGGCAGGTTACGGAAACACCATATATTTT
CASSWAGYGNTIYF
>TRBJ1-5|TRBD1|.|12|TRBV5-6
TGTGCCAGCAGCTACGGACAGGGGGCGCGGCATTTT
CASSYGQGARHF
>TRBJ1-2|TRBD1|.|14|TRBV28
TGTGCCAGCAGTCTACCACAGGGGAACTATGGCTACACCTTC
CASSLPQGNYGYTF
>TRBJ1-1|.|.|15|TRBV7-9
TGTGCCAGCAGCTTAGTACAGGGTTCGGACACTGAAGCTTTCTTT
CASSLVQGSDTEAFF
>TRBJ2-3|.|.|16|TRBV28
TGTGCCAGCAGCCCCAGGACAATTGGGGGCACAGATACGCAGTATTTT
CASSPRTIGGTDTQYF
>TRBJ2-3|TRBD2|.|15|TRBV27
TGTGCCACGGGACTAGCGGGAGCGGCCCCAGATACGCAGTATTTT
CATGLAGAAPDTQYF
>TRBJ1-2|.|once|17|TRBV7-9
TGTGCCAGCAGCTTAGTGGATCACAGACCTATCAACTATGGCTACACCTTC
CASSLVDHRPINYGYTF
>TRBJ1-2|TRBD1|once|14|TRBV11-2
TGTGCCAGCAGTCCGGATTTTACAGGGGGTGGCTACACCTTC
CASSPDFTGGGYTF
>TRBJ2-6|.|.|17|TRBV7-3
TGTGCCAGCAGCTTAAGCCCAACGGGTTCTGGGGCCAACGTCCTGACTTTC
CASSLSPTGSGANVLTF
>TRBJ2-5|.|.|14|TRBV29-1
TGCAGCGTTGAAGATTCCACGAGTTGGGAGACCCAGTACTTC
CSVEDSTSWETQYF
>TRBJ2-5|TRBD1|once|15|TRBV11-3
TGTGCCAGCAGCTTTACAGGGGTATTCCAAGAGACCCAGTACTTC
CASSFTGVFQETQYF
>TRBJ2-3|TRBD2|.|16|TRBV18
TGTGCCAGCTCACCATCTAGCGGGGGGGGCACAGATACGCAGTATTTT
CASSPSSGGGTDTQYF
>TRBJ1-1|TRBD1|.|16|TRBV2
TGTGCCAGCAGCTCCCCCCTCAGGGGGGATGGCACTGAAGCTTTCTTT
CASSSPLRGDGTEAFF
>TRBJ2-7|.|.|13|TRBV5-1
TGCGCCAGCAGCTTTGGGAGCTCCTACGAGCAGTACTTC
CASSFGSSYEQYF
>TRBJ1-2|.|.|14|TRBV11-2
TGTGCCAGCAGCTTTGGGCAGGCCCCGGATGGCTACACCTTC
CASSFGQAPDGYTF
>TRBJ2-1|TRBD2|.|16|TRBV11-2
TGTGCCAGCAGCCCACATAGCGGGAGCTCCTACAATGAGCAGTTCTTC
CASSPHSGSSYNEQFF
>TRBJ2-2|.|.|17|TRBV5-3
TGTGCCAGAAGCTTGTACAGGGCTACGGATAACACCGGGGAGCTGTTTTTT
CARSLYRATDNTGELFF
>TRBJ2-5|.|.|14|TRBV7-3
TGTGCCAGCAGCTCGAGACTAGTCCAAGAGACCCAGTACTTC
CASSSRLVQETQYF
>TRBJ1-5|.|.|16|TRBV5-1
TGCGCCAGCAGCGTCGACACAACCCATAGCAATCAGCCCCAGCATTTT
CASSVDTTHSNQPQHF
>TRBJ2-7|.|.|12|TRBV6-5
TGTGCCAGCAGCGGGAGTTCCTACGAGCAGTACTTC
CASSGSSYEQYF
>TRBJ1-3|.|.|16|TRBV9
TGTGCCAGCAGCGTAGGGGACGGGGGCTCTGGAAACACCATATATTTT
CASSVGDGGSGNTIYF
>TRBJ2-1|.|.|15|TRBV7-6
TGTGCCAGCACCCAGGACAGAGGGACCTACAATGAGCAGTTCTTC
CASTQDRGTYNEQFF
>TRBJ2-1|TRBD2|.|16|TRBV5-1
TGCGCCAGCAGCTCCGGGTTGACTAGCGGGAGGAATGAGCAGTTCTTC
CASSSGLTSGRNEQFF
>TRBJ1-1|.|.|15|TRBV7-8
TGTGCCACCCTACCTCGGGGAGGTGGTAACACTGAAGCTTTCTTT
CATLPRGGGNTEAFF
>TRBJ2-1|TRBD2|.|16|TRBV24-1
TGTGCCACCAGTGACGGGGGACTAGCCATCTACAATGAGCAGTTCTTC
CATSDGGLAIYNEQFF
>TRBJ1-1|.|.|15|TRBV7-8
TGTGCCAGCAGCCTACCGGCAGGTATCTTTACTGAAGCTTTCTTT
CASSLPAGIFTEAFF
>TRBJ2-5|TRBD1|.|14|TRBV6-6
TGTGCCGCGAGGGGGCCAGGAACTAAAGAGACCCAGTACTTC
CAARGPGTKETQYF
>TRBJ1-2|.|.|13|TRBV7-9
TGTGCCAGCAGCTTACCGGGGGTGTATGGCTACACCTTC
CASSLPGVYGYTF
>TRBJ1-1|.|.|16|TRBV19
TGTGCCAGTAGTCCAACGGGGCTCACGGGGGGAACTGAAGCTTTCTTT
CASSPTGLTGGTEAFF
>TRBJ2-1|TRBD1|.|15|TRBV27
TGTGCCAGCAGTTCATCCGGGACAGGGGCGCATGAGCAGTTCTTC
CASSSSGTGAHEQFF
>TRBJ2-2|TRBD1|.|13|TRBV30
TGTGCCTGGAGTGTACAGGGGACCGGGGAGCTGTTTTTT
CAWSVQGTGELFF
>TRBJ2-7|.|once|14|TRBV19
TGTGCCAGTACACCCTCGGGGAGGCCCTACGAGCAGTACTTC
CASTPSGRPYEQYF
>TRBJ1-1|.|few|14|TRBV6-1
TGTGCCAGCAGTGAAGGCTACGGGGACACTGAAGCTTTCTTT
CASSEGYGDTEAFF
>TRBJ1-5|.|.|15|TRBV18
TGTGCCAGCTCACCATCGGGGGGACTAAATCAGCCCCAGCATTTT
CASSPSGGLNQPQHF
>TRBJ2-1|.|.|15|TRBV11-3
TGTGCCAGCAGCTTAGATGAGGGGAGCGGGAATGAGCAGTTCTTC
CASSLDEGSGNEQFF
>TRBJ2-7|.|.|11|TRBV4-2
TGTGCCAGCAGCCAAGGGCCCGAGCAGTACTTC
CASSQGPEQYF
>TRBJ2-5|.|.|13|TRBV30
TGTGCCTGGAGCATTGACAGACAAGAGACCCAGTACTTC
CAWSIDRQETQYF
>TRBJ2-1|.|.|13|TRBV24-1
TGTGCCACCAGTGAAAGACAGCCCTTGGGGCAGTTCTTC
CATSERQPLGQFF
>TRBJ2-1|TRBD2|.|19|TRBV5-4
TGTGCCAGCAGCTTGGCCCCTAGCGGGAGGATCAGCTCCTACAATGAGCAGTTCTTC
CASSLAPSGRISSYNEQFF
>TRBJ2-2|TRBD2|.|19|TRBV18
TGTGCCAGCTCACCACCAAATCAGCGGGGGGCCCTGAACACCGGGGAGCTGTTTTTT
CASSPPNQRGALNTGELFF
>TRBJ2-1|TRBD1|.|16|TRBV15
TGTGCCACCAGCAGAGATGTGGGTTCAGGGGGCAATGAGCAGTTCTTC
CATSRDVGSGGNEQFF
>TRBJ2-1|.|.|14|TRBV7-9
TGTGCCAGCAGCTTCACCCGGTGGAGCGATGAGCAGTTCTTC
CASSFTRWSDEQFF
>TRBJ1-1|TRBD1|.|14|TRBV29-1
TGCAGCGTTGAAGATCGGACAGGGGGCATGGGAGCTTTCTTT
CSVEDRTGGMGAFF
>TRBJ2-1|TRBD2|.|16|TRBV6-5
TGTGCCAGCAGTTACAGCTCGCGGGGGGTCTACAATGAGCAGTTCTTC
CASSYSSRGVYNEQFF